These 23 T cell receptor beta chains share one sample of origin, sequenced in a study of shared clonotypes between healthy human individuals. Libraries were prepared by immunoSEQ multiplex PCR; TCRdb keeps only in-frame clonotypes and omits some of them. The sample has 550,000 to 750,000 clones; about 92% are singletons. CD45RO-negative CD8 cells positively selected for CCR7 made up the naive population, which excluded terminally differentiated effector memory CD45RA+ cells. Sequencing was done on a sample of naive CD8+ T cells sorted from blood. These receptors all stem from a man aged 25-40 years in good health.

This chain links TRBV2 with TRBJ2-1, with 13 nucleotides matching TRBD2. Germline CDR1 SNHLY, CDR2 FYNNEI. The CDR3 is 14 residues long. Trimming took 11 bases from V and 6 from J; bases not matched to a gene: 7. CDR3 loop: CAGRLAGGSNEQFF. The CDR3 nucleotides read TGTGCCGGACGACTAGCGGGAGGTTCCAATGAGCAGTTCTTC.

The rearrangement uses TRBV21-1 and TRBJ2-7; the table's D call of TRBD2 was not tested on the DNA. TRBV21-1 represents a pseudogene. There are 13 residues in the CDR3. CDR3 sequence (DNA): TGTGCCAACCGGTGGGGGGGTGTGGGCGAGCAGTACTTC. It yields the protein CANRWGGVGEQYF.

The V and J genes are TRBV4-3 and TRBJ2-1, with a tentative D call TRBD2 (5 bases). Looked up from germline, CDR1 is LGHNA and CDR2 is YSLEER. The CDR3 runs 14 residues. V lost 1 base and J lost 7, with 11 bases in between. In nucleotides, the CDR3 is TGCGCCAGCAGCCAAGGGATTGGGGAGAATGAGCAGTTCTTC. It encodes CASSQGIGENEQFF.

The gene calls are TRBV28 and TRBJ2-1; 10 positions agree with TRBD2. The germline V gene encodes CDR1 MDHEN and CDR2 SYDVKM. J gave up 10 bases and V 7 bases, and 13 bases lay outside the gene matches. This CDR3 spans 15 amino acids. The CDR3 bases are TGTGCCAGCAACCGAGGGGGACTAGCGATGTCGGAGCAGTTCTTC. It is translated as CASNRGGLAMSEQFF.

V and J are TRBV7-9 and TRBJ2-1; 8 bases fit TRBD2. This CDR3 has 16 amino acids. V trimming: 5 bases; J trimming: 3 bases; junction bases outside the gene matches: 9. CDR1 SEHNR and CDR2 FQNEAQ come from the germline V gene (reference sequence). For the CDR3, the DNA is TGTGCCAGCAGCCCCCAAAGCGGGAGCGGCTACAATGAGCAGTTCTTC. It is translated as CASSPQSGSGYNEQFF.

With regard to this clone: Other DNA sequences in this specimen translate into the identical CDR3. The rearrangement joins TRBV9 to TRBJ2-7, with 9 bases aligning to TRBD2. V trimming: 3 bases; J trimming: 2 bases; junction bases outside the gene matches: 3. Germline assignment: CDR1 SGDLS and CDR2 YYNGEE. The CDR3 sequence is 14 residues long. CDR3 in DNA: TGTGCCAGCAGCGCCGGGACTAGCCCCTACGAGCAGTACTTC. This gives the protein CASSAGTSPYEQYF.

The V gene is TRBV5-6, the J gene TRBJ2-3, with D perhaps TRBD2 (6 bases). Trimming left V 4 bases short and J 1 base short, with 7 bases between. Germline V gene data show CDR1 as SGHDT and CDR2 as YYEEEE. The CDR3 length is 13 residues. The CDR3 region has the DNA TGTGCCAGCAGCCGCGGGGGCACAGATACGCAGTATTTT. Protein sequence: CASSRGGTDTQYF.

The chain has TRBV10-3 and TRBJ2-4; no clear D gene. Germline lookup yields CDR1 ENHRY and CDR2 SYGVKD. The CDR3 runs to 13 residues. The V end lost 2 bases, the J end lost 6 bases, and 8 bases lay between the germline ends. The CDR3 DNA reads TGTGCCATCAGTGAGGGATACCCAAACATTCAGTACTTC. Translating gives CAISEGYPNIQYF.

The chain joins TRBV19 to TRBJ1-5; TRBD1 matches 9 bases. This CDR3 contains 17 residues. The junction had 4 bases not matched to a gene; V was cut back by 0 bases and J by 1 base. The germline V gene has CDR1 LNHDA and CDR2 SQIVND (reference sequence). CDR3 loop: CASSIDRDRESNQPQHF. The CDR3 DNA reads TGTGCCAGTAGTATAGACCGGGACAGGGAGAGCAATCAGCCCCAGCATTTT.

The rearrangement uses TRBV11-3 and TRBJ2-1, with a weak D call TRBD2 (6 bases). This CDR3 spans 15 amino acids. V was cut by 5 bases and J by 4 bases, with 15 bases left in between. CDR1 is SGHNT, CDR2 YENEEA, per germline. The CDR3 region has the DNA TGTGCCAGCAGCGTAGGTAGCGGTTCGTACAATGAGCAGTTCTTC. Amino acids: CASSVGSGSYNEQFF.

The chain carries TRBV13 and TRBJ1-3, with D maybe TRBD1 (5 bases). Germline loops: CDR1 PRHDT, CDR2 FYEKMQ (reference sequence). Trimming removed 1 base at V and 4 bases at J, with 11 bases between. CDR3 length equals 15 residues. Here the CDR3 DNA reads TGTGCCAGCAGCTTAGCCGGGGCTCGAGGAAACACCATATATTTT. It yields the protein CASSLAGARGNTIYF.

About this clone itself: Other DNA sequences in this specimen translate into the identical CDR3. CDR3 protein: CSVEEGLSYEQYF. The CDR3 nucleotides read TGCAGCGTTGAAGAGGGACTCAGCTACGAGCAGTACTTC. The gene calls are TRBV29-1 and TRBJ2-7; weak D call: TRBD2 (6 bases). Germline V gene data show CDR1 as SQVTM and CDR2 as ANQGSEA. Trimming left V 0 bases short and J 3 bases short, with 9 bases between. CDR3 length: 13 amino acids.

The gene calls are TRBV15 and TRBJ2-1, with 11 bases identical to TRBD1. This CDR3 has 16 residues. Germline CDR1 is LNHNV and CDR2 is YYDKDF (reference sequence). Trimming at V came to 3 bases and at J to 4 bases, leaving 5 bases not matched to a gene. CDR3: CATSSIRDRGYNEQFF. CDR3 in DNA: TGTGCCACCAGCAGCATCCGGGACAGGGGGTACAATGAGCAGTTCTTC.

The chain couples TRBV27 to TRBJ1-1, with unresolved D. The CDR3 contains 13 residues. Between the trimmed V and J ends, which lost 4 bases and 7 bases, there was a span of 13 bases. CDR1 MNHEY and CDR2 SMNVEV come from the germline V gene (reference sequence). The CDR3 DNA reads TGTGCCAGCAGTTCCTCAGTGAAAAGTGAAGCTTTCTTT. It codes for CASSSSVKSEAFF.

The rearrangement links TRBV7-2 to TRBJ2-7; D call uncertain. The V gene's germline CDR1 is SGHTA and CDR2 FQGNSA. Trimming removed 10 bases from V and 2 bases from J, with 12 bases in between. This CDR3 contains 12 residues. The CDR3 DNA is TGTGCCATCAAGCGAGAAACCTACGAGCAGTACTTC. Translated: CAIKRETYEQYF.

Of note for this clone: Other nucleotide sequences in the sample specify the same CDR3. The CDR3 reads CASSLGGGNQPQHF. CDR3 bases: TGCGCCAGCAGCTTGGGCGGGGGCAATCAGCCCCAGCATTTT. The chain joins TRBV5-1 to TRBJ1-5; D gene ambiguous. Germline V gene data show CDR1 as SGHRS and CDR2 as YFSETQ. With 0 bases removed from V and 2 bases from J, the gap between germline ends came to 6 bases. This CDR3 comprises 14 residues.

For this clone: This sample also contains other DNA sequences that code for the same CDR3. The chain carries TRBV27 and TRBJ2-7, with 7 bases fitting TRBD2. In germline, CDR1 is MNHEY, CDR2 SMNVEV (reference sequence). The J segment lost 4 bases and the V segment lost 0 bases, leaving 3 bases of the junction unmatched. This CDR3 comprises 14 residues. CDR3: CASSLSGGLYEQYF. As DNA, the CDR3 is TGTGCCAGCAGTTTATCGGGAGGGCTGTACGAGCAGTACTTC.

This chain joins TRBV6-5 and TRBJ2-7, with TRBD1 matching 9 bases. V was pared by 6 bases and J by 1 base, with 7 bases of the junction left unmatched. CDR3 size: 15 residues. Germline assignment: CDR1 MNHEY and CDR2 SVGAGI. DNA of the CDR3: TGTGCCAGCAGCGAGCGGGACAGGGAGTCCTACGAGCAGTACTTC. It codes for CASSERDRESYEQYF.

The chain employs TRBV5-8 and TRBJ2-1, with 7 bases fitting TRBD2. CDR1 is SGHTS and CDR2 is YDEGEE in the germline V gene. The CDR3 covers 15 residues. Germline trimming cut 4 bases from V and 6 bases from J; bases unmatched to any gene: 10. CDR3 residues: CASSPLAGAVNEQFF. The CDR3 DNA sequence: TGTGCCAGCAGCCCCCTGGCGGGAGCGGTCAATGAGCAGTTCTTC.

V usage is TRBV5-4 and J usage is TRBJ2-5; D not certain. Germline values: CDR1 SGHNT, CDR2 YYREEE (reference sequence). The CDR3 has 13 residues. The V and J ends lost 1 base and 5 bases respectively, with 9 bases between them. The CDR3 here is CASSLWIEETQYF. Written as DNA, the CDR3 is TGTGCCAGCAGCTTGTGGATAGAGGAGACCCAGTACTTC.

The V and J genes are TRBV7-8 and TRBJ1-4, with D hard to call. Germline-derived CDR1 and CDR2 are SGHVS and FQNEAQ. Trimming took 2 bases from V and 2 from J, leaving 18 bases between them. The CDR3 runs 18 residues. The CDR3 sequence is CASSLIVSGYSTNEKLFF. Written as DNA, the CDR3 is TGTGCCAGCAGCTTAATAGTTTCGGGGTACTCGACTAATGAAAAACTGTTTTTT.

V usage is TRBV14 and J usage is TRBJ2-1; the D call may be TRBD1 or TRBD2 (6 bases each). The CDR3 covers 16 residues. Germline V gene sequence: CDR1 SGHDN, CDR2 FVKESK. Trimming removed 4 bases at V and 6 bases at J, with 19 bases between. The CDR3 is CASSPHGVGGFNEQFF. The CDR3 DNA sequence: TGTGCCAGCAGCCCCCATGGGGTAGGGGGGTTCAATGAGCAGTTCTTC.

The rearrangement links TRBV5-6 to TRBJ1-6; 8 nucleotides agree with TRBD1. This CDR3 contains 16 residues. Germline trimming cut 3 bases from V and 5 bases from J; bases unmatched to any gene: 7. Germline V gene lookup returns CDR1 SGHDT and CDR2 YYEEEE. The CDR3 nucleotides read TGTGCCAGCAGCTACGTGACGGACAGGGATAATTCACCCCTCCACTTT. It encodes CASSYVTDRDNSPLHF. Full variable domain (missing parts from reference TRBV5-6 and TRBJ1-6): DAGVTQSPTHLIKTRGQQVTLRCSPKSGHDTVSWYQQALGQGPQFIFQYYEEEERQRGNFPDRFSGHQFPNYSSELNVNALLLGDSALYLCASSYVTDRDNSPLHFGNGTRLTVT.